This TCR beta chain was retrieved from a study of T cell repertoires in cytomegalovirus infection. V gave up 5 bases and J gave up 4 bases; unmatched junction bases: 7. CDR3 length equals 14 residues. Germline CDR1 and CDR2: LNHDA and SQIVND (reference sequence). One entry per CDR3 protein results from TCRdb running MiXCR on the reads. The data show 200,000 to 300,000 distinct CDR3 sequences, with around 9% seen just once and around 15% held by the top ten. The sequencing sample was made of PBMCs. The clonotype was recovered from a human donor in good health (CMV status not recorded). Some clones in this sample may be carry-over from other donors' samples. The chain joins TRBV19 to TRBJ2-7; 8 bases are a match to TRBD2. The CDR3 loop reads CASSPSGRRYEQYF. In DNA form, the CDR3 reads TGTGCCAGTAGTCCCAGCGGGAGACGGTACGAGCAGTACTTC.